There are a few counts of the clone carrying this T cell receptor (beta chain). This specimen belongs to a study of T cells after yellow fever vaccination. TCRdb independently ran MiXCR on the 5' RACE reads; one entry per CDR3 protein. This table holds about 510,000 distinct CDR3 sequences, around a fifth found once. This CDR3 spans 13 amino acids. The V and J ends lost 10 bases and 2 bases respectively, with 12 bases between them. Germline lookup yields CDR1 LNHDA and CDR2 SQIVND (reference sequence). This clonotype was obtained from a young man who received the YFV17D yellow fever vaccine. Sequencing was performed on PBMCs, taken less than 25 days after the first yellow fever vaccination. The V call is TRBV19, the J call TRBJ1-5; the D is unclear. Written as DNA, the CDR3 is TGTGCCACTGCGACGGTCGGCAATCAGCCCCAGCATTTT. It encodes CATATVGNQPQHF. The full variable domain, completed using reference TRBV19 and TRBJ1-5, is DGGITQSPKYLFRKEGQNVTLSCEQNLNHDAMYWYRQDPGQGLRLIYYSQIVNDFQKGDIAEGYSVSREKKESFPLTVTSAQKNPTAFYLCATATVGNQPQHFGDGTRLSIL.